Below, 25 T cell receptor beta chains from the same sample are listed, as sequenced in a study of T cell repertoires in cytomegalovirus infection. From the reads, TCRdb called clonotypes with MiXCR, one entry per CDR3 protein. The sample shows about 300,000 distinct CDR3 sequences, about 9.2% of them seen only once. Sequenced sample: PBMCs. These receptors originate from a human donor in good health (CMV status not recorded). Some clones in this sample may be carry-over from other donors' samples.

This clonotype occurred many times. J is TRBJ2-2 and V is TRBV12-3 or TRBV12-4; D is perhaps TRBD1 (6 bases). V was shortened by 6 bases and J by 6 bases, with 11 bases between the two germline ends. This CDR3 region has 13 residues. The CDR3 DNA reads TGTGCCAGCAGGCTTCAGGGGCCCGGGGAGCTGTTTTTT. Encoded protein: CASRLQGPGELFF.

This clonotype was counted only a few times. This chain uses TRBV19 with TRBJ1-5; TRBD1 matches at 7 bases. Per germline, CDR1 LNHDA and CDR2 SQIVND (reference sequence). The CDR3 consists of 17 residues. Trimming took 4 bases from V and 1 from J; bases not matched to a gene: 10. The CDR3 is CASSTARTGMSNQPQHF. The CDR3 coding sequence is TGTGCCAGTAGTACCGCCCGGACAGGTATGAGCAATCAGCCCCAGCATTTT.

At least ten counts were recorded for this clonotype. The genes are TRBV12-3 or TRBV12-4 and TRBJ1-2; TRBD1 aligns across 7 bases. Trimming removed 3 bases from V and 6 bases from J; junction bases left unmatched: 16. The CDR3 has 17 amino acids. CDR3 bases: TGTGCCAGCAGTTTGCCGACTACGAACGACAGGGCTCATGGCTACACCTTC. Amino acids: CASSLPTTNDRAHGYTF.

The chain uses TRBV4-3 and TRBJ2-2; perhaps TRBD1 as D (5 bases). In germline, CDR1 is LGHNA, CDR2 YSLEER. V was shortened by 1 base and J by 5 bases, with 8 bases between the two germline ends. The CDR3 runs 14 residues. CDR3 amino acids: CASSQVSGTGELFF. The CDR3 DNA reads TGCGCCAGCAGCCAAGTGTCAGGGACCGGGGAGCTGTTTTTT.

This clonotype was counted many times. This chain links TRBV2 with TRBJ1-2, with no clear D. The V end was cut by 7 bases, the J end by 10 bases, with 19 bases between. The germline V gene has CDR1 SNHLY and CDR2 FYNNEI. This CDR3 comprises 13 residues. The CDR3 region has the DNA TGTGCCAGCACTCTCTCAACGGGCAGATACTACACCTTC. Protein sequence: CASTLSTGRYYTF.

There are many counts of this clonotype. This chain connects TRBV28 to TRBJ1-6, with 10 bases matching TRBD1. CDR1 MDHEN and CDR2 SYDVKM come from the germline V gene. The length of the CDR3 is 15 residues. With V trimmed by 2 bases and J by 7 bases, 2 bases remained unmatched. CDR3 loop: CASSLRTGGNSPLHF. The CDR3 DNA sequence: TGTGCCAGCAGTTTAAGGACAGGGGGGAATTCACCCCTCCACTTT.

This clonotype was observed a single time. The rearrangement joins TRBV6-5 to TRBJ1-2; no clear D. V was cut by 3 bases and J by 6 bases, with 11 bases left in between. Germline V lookup: CDR1 MNHEY, CDR2 SVGAGI. The CDR3 covers 13 residues. The CDR3 loop is CASSYTGSHGYTF. In DNA, the CDR3 is TGTGCCAGCAGTTATACGGGGAGCCATGGCTACACCTTC.

Many counts were recorded for this clonotype. The V and J genes are TRBV6-2 or TRBV6-3 and TRBJ2-7; D is perhaps TRBD2 (5 bases). This CDR3 is 16 amino acids long. Germline CDR1 and CDR2: MNHEY and SVGEGT. Deletions cut 6 bases from V and 0 bases from J, with 18 bases between. The CDR3 sequence: CASRTISGRSSYEQYV. CDR3 sequence (DNA): TGTGCCAGCAGGACGATCTCGGGAAGAAGCTCCTACGAGCAGTACGTC.

This clonotype came up many times. The J gene is TRBJ2-2, the V gene TRBV7-9; maybe TRBD1 (6 bases). V was pared by 1 base and J by 6 bases, with 9 bases between. Looked up from germline, CDR1 is SEHNR and CDR2 is FQNEAQ (reference sequence). This CDR3 region has 14 residues. The CDR3 DNA reads as TGTGCCAGCAGCTTAGACCAGGGGTCCGGGGAGCTGTTTTTT. Its protein is CASSLDQGSGELFF.

In its sample, this clonotype was seen many times. The chain uses TRBV5-6 and TRBJ2-3; no reliable D call. Germline CDR1 SGHDT, CDR2 YYEEEE. This CDR3 is built from 14 residues. V gave up 2 bases and J gave up 6 bases, with 13 bases separating them. The CDR3, as DNA: TGTGCCAGCAGCTTCGGCAGGCCCGCGGATACGCAGTATTTT. As protein: CASSFGRPADTQYF.

The J gene is TRBJ2-2, the V gene TRBV6-2 or TRBV6-3; 8 nucleotides align to TRBD1. There are 15 residues in the CDR3. Germline V gives CDR1 MNHEY, CDR2 SVGEGT. The V segment lost 6 bases and the J segment 1 base; nucleotides outside the gene matches: 4. This CDR3 is CASSVQGGNTGELFF. The CDR3 nucleotides read TGTGCCAGCAGCGTACAGGGGGGGAACACCGGGGAGCTGTTTTTT.

This clonotype was counted between two and nine times. The chain has TRBV29-1 and TRBJ1-1, with 7 nucleotides matching TRBD1. CDR1 and CDR2 (germline): SQVTM, ANQGSEA. J gave up 10 bases and V 7 bases, and 9 bases lay outside the gene matches. The CDR3 sequence is 11 residues long. CDR3 bases: TGCAGCGCACCGACAGGGCAACGAGCTTTCTTT. Protein: CSAPTGQRAFF.

The chain couples TRBV7-9 to TRBJ2-7; tentative D call: TRBD1 (7 bases). V was shortened by 4 bases and J by 6 bases, with 10 bases between the two germline ends. CDR1 and CDR2 from the germline V gene are SEHNR and FQNEAQ (reference sequence). The CDR3 extends over 12 amino acids. The CDR3 sequence: CASSSQGGEQYV. DNA for the CDR3: TGTGCCAGCAGCTCCCAGGGGGGCGAGCAGTACGTC.

The gene calls are TRBV3-1 and TRBJ2-1, with 10 bases identical to TRBD2. Germline CDR1 and CDR2: LGHDT and YNNKEL (reference sequence). The CDR3 is 15 amino acids. V was pared by 4 bases and J by 4 bases, with 4 bases of the junction left unmatched. The CDR3 DNA reads TGTGCCAGCAGCCTGAGCGGGGGGGTTTACAATGAGCAGTTCTTC. It yields the protein CASSLSGGVYNEQFF.

This clonotype was observed at least ten times. The genes are TRBV11-2 and TRBJ2-3; D possibly corresponds to TRBD2 (6 bases). Per germline, CDR1 SGHAT and CDR2 FQNNGV. The CDR3 covers 16 residues. Trimming pared 8 bases from V and 1 base from J, leaving 19 bases between. This CDR3 reads CASAPGGGARTDTQYF. CDR3 DNA sequence: TGTGCCAGCGCTCCCGGAGGAGGGGCCCGCACAGATACGCAGTATTTT.

This clonotype occurred many times. This chain connects TRBV27 to TRBJ1-1; no clear D. With 6 bases removed from V and 6 bases from J, the gap between germline ends came to 17 bases. The CDR3 is made up of 14 amino acids. The V gene's germline CDR1 is MNHEY and CDR2 SMNVEV (reference sequence). The CDR3 DNA is TGTGCCAGCAGCCCCGATAGGACTGCTTCTGAAGCTTTCTTT. It yields the protein CASSPDRTASEAFF.

Many counts were recorded for this clonotype. The V call is TRBV6-5, the J call TRBJ2-2; a weak D match, TRBD2 (5 bases). Trimming took off 5 bases at V and 0 bases at J, with 10 bases between the two ends. The CDR3 has 15 amino acids. Per germline, CDR1 MNHEY and CDR2 SVGAGI. The CDR3 here is CASSLLVTNTGELFF. The CDR3 DNA reads as TGTGCCAGCAGTCTACTAGTGACGAACACCGGGGAGCTGTTTTTT.

The V gene is TRBV10-1, the J gene TRBJ2-5, with D hard to call. The germline CDR1 and CDR2 sequences are WNHNN and SYGVQD (reference sequence). The CDR3 extends over 13 amino acids. Trimming removed 6 bases at V and 3 bases at J, with 11 bases between. CDR3 sequence (DNA): TGCGCCAGCAGCGCCTCGGTAGAAGAGACCCAGTACTTC. It specifies CASSASVEETQYF.

V usage is TRBV5-4 and J usage is TRBJ1-6, with a weak D call TRBD1 (6 bases). Deletions cut 0 bases from V and 10 bases from J, with 11 bases between. In germline, CDR1 is SGHNT, CDR2 YYREEE (reference sequence). This CDR3 spans 14 amino acids. The CDR3 DNA is TGTGCCAGCAGCTTGGCCTGGGGGGGCTCACCCCTCCACTTT. It encodes CASSLAWGGSPLHF.

This clonotype has a count of ten or more. This chain connects TRBV20-1 to TRBJ2-2; D perhaps matches TRBD2 (7 bases). V was cut by 6 bases and J by 0 bases, with 20 bases left in between. This CDR3 comprises 17 residues. Germline V gene data show CDR1 as DFQATT and CDR2 as SNEGSKA (reference sequence). Written as DNA, the CDR3 is TGCAGTGCCCCCAGGGAGGGGGGGATAACGAACACCGGGGAGCTGTTTTTT. It is translated as CSAPREGGITNTGELFF.

V is TRBV28 and J is TRBJ2-3, with 7 bases matching TRBD1. The V gene end was trimmed by 6 bases and the J gene end by 8 bases; junction bases not matched to a gene: 11. CDR1 is MDHEN and CDR2 is SYDVKM in the germline V gene. The length of the CDR3 is 14 residues. CDR3 sequence (DNA): TGTGCCAGCAGACCCGGACAGGTCTGGGGTACGCAGTATTTT. Amino acids: CASRPGQVWGTQYF.

This clonotype was observed a handful of times. The genes are TRBV2 and TRBJ1-5; TRBD1 matches 7 bases. Trimming took 3 bases from V and 1 from J; bases not matched to a gene: 6. The CDR3 has 16 amino acids. Per the germline V gene, CDR1 is SNHLY and CDR2 is FYNNEI. CDR3 region: CASSEREGASNQPQHF. CDR3 nucleotide sequence: TGTGCCAGCAGTGAGAGGGAGGGGGCAAGCAATCAGCCCCAGCATTTT. Complete variable domain (other parts from reference TRBV2 and TRBJ1-5): EPEVTQTPSHQVTQMGQEVILRCVPISNHLYFYWYRQILGQKVEFLVSFYNNEISEKSEIFDDQFSVERPDGSNFTLKIRSTKLEDSAMYFCASSEREGASNQPQHFGDGTRLSIL.

This clonotype was observed at least ten times. This chain joins TRBV7-9 and TRBJ2-1; 8 nucleotides agree with TRBD2. Germline V gene data show CDR1 as SEHNR and CDR2 as FQNEAQ (reference sequence). The CDR3 length is 14 residues. V lost 5 bases and J lost 10; bases outside the gene matches: 10. The CDR3 here is CASSPWYSGAEQFF. The CDR3, as DNA: TGTGCCAGCAGCCCGTGGTATAGCGGGGCAGAGCAGTTCTTC.

This clonotype appeared many times. The rearrangement joins TRBV7-2 to TRBJ2-2; D may be TRBD1 or TRBD2 (6 bases each). V was cut by 2 bases and J by 5 bases, with 12 bases left in between. From germline, CDR1 is SGHTA and CDR2 FQGNSA. This CDR3 has 15 residues. The CDR3 here is CASSLLGGGTGELFF. In nucleotides, the CDR3 is TGTGCCAGCAGCTTATTGGGGGGCGGTACCGGGGAGCTGTTTTTT.

This clonotype was found many times. Here the CDR3 reads CASSSNSYNQPQHF. The CDR3 DNA is TGTGCCAGCAGTTCAAACAGCTACAATCAGCCCCAGCATTTT. The chain uses TRBV12-3 or TRBV12-4 and TRBJ1-5, with unresolved D. This CDR3 has 14 residues. V was cut by 4 bases and J by 3 bases, with 10 bases left in between.